This TCR beta chain was sequenced during a study of shared clonotypes between healthy human individuals. Free of recent acute infections or vaccinations, the donors were healthy HIV-negative adults. A split of CD4+ cells into CD45RA+ naive and CD45RA-negative memory subsets was performed. This table comes from immunoSEQ multiplex PCR, and its TCRdb copy is limited to in-frame clones, with some not included. The sample has 300,000 or so clones, around 72% seen once. This clone was observed a single time. CDR3 length equals 16 residues. V lost 6 bases and J 4 bases, leaving 20 bases between the germline ends. The germline V gene encodes CDR1 MDHEN and CDR2 SYDVKM.

The sample was memory CD4+ T cells sorted from blood. Subset: CD45RA-negative fraction. This sequence originates from a man aged 25-40 years in good health. The chain is built from TRBV28 and TRBJ2-3; D perhaps matches TRBD1 (6 bases). CDR3 region: CASSPQGIELADTQYF. The CDR3 nucleotides are TGTGCCAGCAGCCCACAGGGAATCGAGCTCGCAGATACGCAGTATTTT.